This TCR beta chain was sequenced for a study of radiation and T cells in renal cell carcinoma. With 1 base removed from V and 1 base from J, the gap between germline ends came to 5 bases. CDR1 and CDR2 (germline): SGHAT, FQNNGV. CDR3 length: 13 amino acids. Time point here: blood 4 weeks post-SBRT, at nephrectomy. The treatment here: 15 Gy SBRT to primary tumor, nephrectomy 4 weeks later. Nephrectomy followed 15 Gy stereotactic body radiation by 4 weeks. The patient's renal cell carcinoma had clear cell pathology. TCRdb keeps only in-frame clones here, not all; method: immunoSEQ multiplex PCR. Of 40,000 to 50,000 clones in the sample, around four fifths are singletons; the top ten hold roughly 30%.

This sequence joins TRBV11-2 and TRBJ2-7; D gene unclear. This sequence was found in an older woman with renal cell carcinoma. The sample here was blood, taken from a patient whose treatment included radiotherapy and nephrectomy. CDR3 DNA: TGTGCCAGCAGCTTAGGCCGGTCCTACGAGCAGTACTTC. Protein: CASSLGRSYEQYF.